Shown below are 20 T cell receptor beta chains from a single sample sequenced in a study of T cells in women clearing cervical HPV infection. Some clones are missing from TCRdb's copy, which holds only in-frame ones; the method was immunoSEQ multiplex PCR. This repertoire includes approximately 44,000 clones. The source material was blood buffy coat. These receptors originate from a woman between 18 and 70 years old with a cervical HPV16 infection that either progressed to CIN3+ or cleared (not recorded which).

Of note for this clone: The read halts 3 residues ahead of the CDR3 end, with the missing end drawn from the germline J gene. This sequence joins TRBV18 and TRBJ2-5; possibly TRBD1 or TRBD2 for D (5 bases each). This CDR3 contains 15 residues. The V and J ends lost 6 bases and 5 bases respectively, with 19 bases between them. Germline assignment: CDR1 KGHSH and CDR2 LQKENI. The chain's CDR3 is CASSQLRGLGETQYF. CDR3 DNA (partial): TGTGCCAGCTCCCAGCTGAGGGGCCTGGGGGAGACC.

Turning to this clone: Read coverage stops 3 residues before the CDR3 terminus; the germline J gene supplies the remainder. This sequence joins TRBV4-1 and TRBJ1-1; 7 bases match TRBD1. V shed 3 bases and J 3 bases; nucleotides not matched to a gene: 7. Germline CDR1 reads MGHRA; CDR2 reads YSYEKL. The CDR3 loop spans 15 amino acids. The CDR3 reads CASSQSSTGDTEAFF. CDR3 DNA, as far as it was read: TGCGCCAGCAGCCAGAGTAGCACAGGGGACACTGAA.

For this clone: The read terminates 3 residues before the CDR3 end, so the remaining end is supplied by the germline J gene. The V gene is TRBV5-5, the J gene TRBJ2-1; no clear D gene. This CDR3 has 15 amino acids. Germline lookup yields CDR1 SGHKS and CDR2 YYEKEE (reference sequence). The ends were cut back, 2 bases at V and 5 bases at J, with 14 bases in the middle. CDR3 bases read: TGTGCCAGCAGCTTCCCCCTGAAGGGCCACAATGAG. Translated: CASSFPLKGHNE. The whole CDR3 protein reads CASSFPLKGHNEQFF.

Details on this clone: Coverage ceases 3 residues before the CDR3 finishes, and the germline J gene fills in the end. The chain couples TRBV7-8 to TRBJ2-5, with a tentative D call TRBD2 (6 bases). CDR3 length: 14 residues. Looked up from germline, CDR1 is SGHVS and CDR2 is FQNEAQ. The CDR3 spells CASSLGLDTDTQYF. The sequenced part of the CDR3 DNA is TGTGCCAGCAGCTTAGGACTAGACACAGATACC.

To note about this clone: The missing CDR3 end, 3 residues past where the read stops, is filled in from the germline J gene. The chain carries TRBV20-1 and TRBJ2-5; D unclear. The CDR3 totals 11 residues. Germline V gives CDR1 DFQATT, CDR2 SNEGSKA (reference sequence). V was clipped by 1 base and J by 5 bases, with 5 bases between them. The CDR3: CSARALETQYF. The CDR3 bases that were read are TGCAGTGCTAGAGCCCTGGAGACC.

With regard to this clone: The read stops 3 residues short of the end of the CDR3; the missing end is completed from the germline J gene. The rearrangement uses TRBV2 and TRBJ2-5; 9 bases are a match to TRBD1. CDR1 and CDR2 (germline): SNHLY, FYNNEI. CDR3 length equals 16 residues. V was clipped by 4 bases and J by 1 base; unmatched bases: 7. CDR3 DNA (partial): TGTGCCAGCAGTGCAATAGCACAGGGGGCCCAAGAGACC. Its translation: CASSAIAQGAQET. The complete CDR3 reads CASSAIAQGAQETQYF.

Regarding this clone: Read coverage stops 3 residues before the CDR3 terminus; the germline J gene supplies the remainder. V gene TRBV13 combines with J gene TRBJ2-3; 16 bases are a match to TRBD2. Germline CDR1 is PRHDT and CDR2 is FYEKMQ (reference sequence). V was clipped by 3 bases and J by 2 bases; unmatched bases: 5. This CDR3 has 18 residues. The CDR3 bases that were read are TGTGCCAGCAGCTTGGGACTAGCGGGGGGGCTCCTCACAGATACG. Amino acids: CASSLGLAGGLLTDT. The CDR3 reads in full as CASSLGLAGGLLTDTQYF.

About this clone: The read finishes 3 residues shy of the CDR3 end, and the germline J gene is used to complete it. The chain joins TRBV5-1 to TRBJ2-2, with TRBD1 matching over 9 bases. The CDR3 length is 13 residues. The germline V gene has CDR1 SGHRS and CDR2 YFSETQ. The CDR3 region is CASSSGQGSPLFF. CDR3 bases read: TGCGCCAGCAGCTCGGGACAGGGTTCACCG.

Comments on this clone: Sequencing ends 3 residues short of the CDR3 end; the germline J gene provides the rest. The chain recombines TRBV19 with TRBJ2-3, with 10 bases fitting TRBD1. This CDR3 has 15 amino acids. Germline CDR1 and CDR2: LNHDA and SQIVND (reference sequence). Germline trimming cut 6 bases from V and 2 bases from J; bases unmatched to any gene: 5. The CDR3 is CASSGTGAVTDTQYF. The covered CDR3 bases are TGTGCCAGTAGCGGGACAGGGGCCGTCACAGATACG.

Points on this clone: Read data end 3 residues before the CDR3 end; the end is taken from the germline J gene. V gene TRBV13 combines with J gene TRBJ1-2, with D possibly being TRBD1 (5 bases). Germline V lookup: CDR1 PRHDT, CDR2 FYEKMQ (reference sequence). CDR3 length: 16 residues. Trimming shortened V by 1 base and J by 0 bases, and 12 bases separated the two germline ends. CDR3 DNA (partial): TGTGCCAGCAGCTTAGCGGGCAGGGCGGCTAACTATGGC. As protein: CASSLAGRAANYG. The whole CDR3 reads CASSLAGRAANYGYTF. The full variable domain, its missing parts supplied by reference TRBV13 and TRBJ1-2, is AAGVIQSPRHLIKEKRETATLKCYPIPRHDTVYWYQQGPGQDPQFLISFYEKMQSDKGSIPDRFSAQQFSDYHSELNMSSLELGDSALYFCASSLAGRAANYGYTFGSGTRLTVV.

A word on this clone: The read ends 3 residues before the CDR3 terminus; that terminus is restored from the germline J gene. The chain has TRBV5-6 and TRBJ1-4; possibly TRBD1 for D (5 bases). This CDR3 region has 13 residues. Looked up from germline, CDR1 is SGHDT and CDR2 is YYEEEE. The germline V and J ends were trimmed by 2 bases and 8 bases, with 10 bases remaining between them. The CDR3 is CASSFDSLEKLFF. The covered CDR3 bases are TGTGCCAGCAGCTTCGACAGCCTAGAAAAA.

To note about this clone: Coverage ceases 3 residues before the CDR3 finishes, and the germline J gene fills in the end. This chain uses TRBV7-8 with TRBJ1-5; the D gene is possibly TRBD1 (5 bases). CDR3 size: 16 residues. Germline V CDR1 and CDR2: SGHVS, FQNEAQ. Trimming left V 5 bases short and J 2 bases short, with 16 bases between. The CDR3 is CASSALVGGGNQPQHF. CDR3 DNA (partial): TGTGCCAGCAGCGCATTGGTGGGAGGGGGCAATCAGCCC.

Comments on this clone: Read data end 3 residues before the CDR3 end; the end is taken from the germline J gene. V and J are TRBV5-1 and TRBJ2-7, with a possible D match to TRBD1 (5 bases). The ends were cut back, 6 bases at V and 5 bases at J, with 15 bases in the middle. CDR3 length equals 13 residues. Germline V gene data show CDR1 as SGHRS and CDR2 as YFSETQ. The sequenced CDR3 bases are TGCGCCAGCAACCCCACAGGAGACCACGAG. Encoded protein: CASNPTGDHE. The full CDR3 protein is CASNPTGDHEQYF.

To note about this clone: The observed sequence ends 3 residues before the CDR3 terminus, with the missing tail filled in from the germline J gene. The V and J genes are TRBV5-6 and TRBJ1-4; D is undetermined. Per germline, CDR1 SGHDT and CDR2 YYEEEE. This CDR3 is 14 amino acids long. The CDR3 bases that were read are TGTGCCAGCAGCCGACGGGGTAATAATTCACCA. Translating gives CASSRRGNNSP. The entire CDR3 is CASSRRGNNSPLFF. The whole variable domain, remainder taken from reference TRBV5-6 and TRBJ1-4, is DAGVTQSPTHLIKTRGQQVTLRCSPKSGHDTVSWYQQALGQGPQFIFQYYEEEERQRGNFPDRFSGHQFPNYSSELNVNALLLGDSALYLCASSRRGNNSPLFFGSGTQLSVL.

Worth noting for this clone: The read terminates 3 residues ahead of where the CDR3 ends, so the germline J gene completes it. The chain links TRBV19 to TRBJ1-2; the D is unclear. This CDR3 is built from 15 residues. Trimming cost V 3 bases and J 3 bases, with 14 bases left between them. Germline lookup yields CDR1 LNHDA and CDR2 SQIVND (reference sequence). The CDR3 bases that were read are TGTGCCAGTAGTATCGTGAGGGCGCCTGACTATGGC. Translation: CASSIVRAPDYG. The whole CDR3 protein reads CASSIVRAPDYGYTF.

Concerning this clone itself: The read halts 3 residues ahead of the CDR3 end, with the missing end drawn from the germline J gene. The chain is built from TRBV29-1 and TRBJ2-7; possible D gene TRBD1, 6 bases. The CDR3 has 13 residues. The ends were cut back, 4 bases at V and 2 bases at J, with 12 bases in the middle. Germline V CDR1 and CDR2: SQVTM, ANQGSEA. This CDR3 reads CSVGGQGPYEQYF. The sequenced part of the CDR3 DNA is TGCAGCGTTGGGGGTCAGGGGCCCTACGAG.

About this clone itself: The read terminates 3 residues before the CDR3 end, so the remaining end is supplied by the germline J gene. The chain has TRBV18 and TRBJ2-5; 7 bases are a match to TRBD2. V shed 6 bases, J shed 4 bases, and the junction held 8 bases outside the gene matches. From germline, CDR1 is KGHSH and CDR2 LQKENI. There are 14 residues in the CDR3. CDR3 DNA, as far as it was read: TGTGCCAGCTCCGGAGGGACGGGGGGAGAGACC. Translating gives CASSGGTGGET. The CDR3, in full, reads CASSGGTGGETQYF.

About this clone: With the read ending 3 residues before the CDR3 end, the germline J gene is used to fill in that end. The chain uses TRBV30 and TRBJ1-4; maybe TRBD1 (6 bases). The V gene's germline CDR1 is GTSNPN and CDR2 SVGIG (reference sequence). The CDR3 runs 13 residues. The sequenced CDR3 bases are TGTGCCTGGAGTACAGGGAACGATTCACCA. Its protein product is CAWSTGNDSP. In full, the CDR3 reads CAWSTGNDSPLFF.

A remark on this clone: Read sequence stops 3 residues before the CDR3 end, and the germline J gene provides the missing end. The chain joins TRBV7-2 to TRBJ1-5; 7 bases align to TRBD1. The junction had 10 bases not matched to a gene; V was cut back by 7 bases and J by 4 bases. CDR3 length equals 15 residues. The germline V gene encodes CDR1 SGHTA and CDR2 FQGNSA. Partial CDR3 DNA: TGTGCCAGCACCCTAACCGGGACAGATAATCAGCCC. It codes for CASTLTGTDNQP. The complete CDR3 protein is CASTLTGTDNQPQHF.

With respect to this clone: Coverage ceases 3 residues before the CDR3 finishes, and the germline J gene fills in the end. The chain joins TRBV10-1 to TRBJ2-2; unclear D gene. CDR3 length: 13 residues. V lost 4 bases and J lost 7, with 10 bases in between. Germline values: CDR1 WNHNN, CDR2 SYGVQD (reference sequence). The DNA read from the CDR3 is TGCGCCAGCAGTGTTCGGGTTGACGGGGAG. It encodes CASSVRVDGE. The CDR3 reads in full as CASSVRVDGELFF.